This T cell receptor beta chain came from a study of blood T cells in healthy people across ages. There are 17 residues in the CDR3. Next came a second PCR, run for about 7 to 12 cycles, which used a sample-barcoded 5' primer along with a J-beta primer mix. TCRdb analysed the 5' RACE reads with MiXCR anew, one entry per CDR3 protein. This sample has 910,000 or so distinct CDR3 sequences, with roughly 50% found just once. This sequence joins TRBV12-3 or TRBV12-4 and TRBJ2-7; TRBD2 matches 13 bases. The DNA end is a closer match to TRBJ2-5, so the J assignment may be wrong. Sequences were obtained from blood. The TCR comes from a woman aged 60-75 years in good health. The CDR3 is CASSRRLAGGLQETQYF. The CDR3 bases are TGTGCCAGCAGCCGCAGACTAGCGGGAGGTCTGCAGGAGACCCAGTACTTC.